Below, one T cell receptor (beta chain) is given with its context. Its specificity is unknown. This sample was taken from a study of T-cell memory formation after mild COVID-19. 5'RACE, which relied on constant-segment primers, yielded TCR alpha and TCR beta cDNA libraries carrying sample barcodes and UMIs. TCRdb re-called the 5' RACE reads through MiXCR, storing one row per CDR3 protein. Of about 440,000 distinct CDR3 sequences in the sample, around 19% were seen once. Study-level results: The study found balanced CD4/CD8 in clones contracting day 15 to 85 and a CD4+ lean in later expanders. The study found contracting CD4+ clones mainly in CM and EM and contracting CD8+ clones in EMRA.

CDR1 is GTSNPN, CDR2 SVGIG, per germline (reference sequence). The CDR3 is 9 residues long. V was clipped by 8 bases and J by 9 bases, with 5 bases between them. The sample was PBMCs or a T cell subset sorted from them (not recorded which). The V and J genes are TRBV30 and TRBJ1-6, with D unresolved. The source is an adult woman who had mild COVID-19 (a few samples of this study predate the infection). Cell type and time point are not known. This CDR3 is CAGSSPLHF. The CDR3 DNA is TGTGCCGGCTCTTCACCCCTCCACTTT.